Listed below are T cell receptor beta chains from one sample, sequenced in a study of preoperative IRX-2 immunotherapy in early breast cancer. Assay used: immunoSEQ multiplex PCR; TCRdb lists only in-frame clones, some missing. The sample carries 25,000 or so clones, approximately 92% recorded once. The material sequenced was tumor tissue, taken after IRX-2 immunotherapy. The origin of the receptors is a human donor with breast cancer. Each CDR3 is given with its conserved first and last residue. A D gene is named only where the DNA matches it firmly. Not all rows give a size; the values are once, few, many and, for expanded clones, a class.

DNA	CDR3	D	V	size	J
TGCGCCAGCAGCCAAGATTGGGGGACTTTTTACAATGAGCAGTTCTTC	CASSQDWGTFYNEQFF	NA	TRBV4-1	NA	TRBJ2-1
TGTGCCAGCAGCTTAGGAGTCTTCCAACAGGGGAGCATGAACACTGAAGCTTTCTTT	CASSLGVFQQGSMNTEAFF	TRBD1	TRBV7-8	NA	TRBJ1-1
TGCAGCGGGAGGAACACTGAAGCTTTCTTT	CSGRNTEAFF	NA	TRBV29-1	NA	TRBJ1-1
TGTGCCAGTAGTATCTCTAGCGGCCCCAATGAGCAGTTCTTC	CASSISSGPNEQFF	TRBD2	TRBV19	few	TRBJ2-1
TGTGCCAGTACCCCCTCGGAGGGCAGGGGGCTAACTGAAGCTTTCTTT	CASTPSEGRGLTEAFF	TRBD1	TRBV19	NA	TRBJ1-1
TGCGCCAGCAGCCCGGACCCCGGACTGCAGCCCCAGCATTTT	CASSPDPGLQPQHF	NA	TRBV5-1	NA	TRBJ1-5
TGTGCCAGCAGTTACCAGGCTACGATCACAGATACGCAGTATTTT	CASSYQATITDTQYF	NA	TRBV6-5	few	TRBJ2-3
TGTGCCACCAGCATCACAGGGTCGTTTGGCTACACCTTC	CATSITGSFGYTF	NA	TRBV15	NA	TRBJ1-2
TGTGCCAGCAGTGAACAGGGCTCCTACGAGCAGTACTTC	CASSEQGSYEQYF	NA	TRBV2	few	TRBJ2-7
TGTGCCAGCAGTTACCTGAGTTACACAGATACGCAGTATTTT	CASSYLSYTDTQYF	NA	TRBV6-6	once	TRBJ2-3
TGTGCCAGCAGCGCCGGCCCGAACACTGAAGCTTTCTTT	CASSAGPNTEAFF	NA	TRBV11-2	NA	TRBJ1-1